The 5 T cell receptor beta chains listed next were all sequenced from one sample in a study of shared clonotypes between healthy human individuals. Method: immunoSEQ multiplex PCR; TCRdb's copy keeps in-frame clones and lacks some. The sample yields about 820,000 clones, 90% to 95% seen once. The naive CD8 fraction comprised CD45RO-negative cells positively selected for CCR7 and excluded terminally differentiated effector memory CD45RA+ cells. The sequenced sample was naive CD8+ T cells sorted from blood. The receptors were sampled from a young man in good health.

The rearrangement links TRBV11-2 to TRBJ1-5; no firm D call. This CDR3 is 12 amino acids long. Germline-derived CDR1 and CDR2 are SGHAT and FQNNGV. The V and J ends lost 5 bases and 4 bases respectively, with 6 bases between them. The CDR3 sequence is CASSGLNQPQHF. CDR3 in DNA: TGTGCCAGCAGCGGACTAAATCAGCCCCAGCATTTT.

The chain is built from TRBV27 and TRBJ1-5, with a tentative D call TRBD1 (6 bases). The CDR3 is made up of 15 amino acids. Germline V gene sequence: CDR1 MNHEY, CDR2 SMNVEV (reference sequence). V lost 2 bases and J 6 bases, leaving 14 bases between the germline ends. The CDR3 DNA follows: TGTGCCAGCAGTTTAGGGGCAGGGGTTAGTCAGCCCCAGCATTTT. Protein sequence: CASSLGAGVSQPQHF.

The chain joins TRBV5-4 to TRBJ1-4, with a tentative D call TRBD1 (5 bases). Per the germline V gene, CDR1 is SGHNT and CDR2 is YYREEE (reference sequence). The CDR3 is 15 residues long. V lost 4 bases and J lost 8, with 18 bases in between. CDR3 DNA sequence: TGTGCCAGCAGCGTACCCGGGGCGTCAGGCGAAAAACTGTTTTTT. It yields the protein CASSVPGASGEKLFF.

J is TRBJ1-1 and V is TRBV25-1; 7 positions agree with TRBD1. Germline trimming cut 8 bases from V and 8 bases from J; bases unmatched to any gene: 8. Germline-derived CDR1 and CDR2 are MGHDK and SYGVNS. There are 12 residues in the CDR3. CDR3 bases: TGTGCCAGCGAGATAGGGGGCAGGGAAGCTTTCTTT. Its protein product is CASEIGGREAFF. Drawing the rest from reference TRBV25-1 and TRBJ1-1, the complete variable domain is EADIYQTPRYLVIGTGKKITLECSQTMGHDKMYWYQQDPGMELHLIHYSYGVNSTEKGDLSSESTVSRIRTEHFPLTLESARPSHTSQYLCASEIGGREAFFGQGTRLTVV.

This clone came up once. This chain connects TRBV29-1 to TRBJ2-7; weak D call: TRBD1 (9 bases). The CDR3 loop spans 13 amino acids. The V end lost 4 bases, the J end lost 3 bases, and 13 bases lay between the germline ends. From germline, CDR1 is SQVTM and CDR2 ANQGSEA. The CDR3 reads CSVVAGQGYEQYF. CDR3 bases: TGCAGCGTTGTAGCGGGACAGGGCTACGAGCAGTACTTC.